The present T cell receptor beta chain was sequenced within a study of T cells in Graves' hyperthyroidism and ophthalmopathy. The study, taken as a whole, reports: From stable hyperthyroidism, ophthalmopathy was set apart by a 13 V-J model.

TCR beta CDR3 sequences were amplified from RNA transcripts. The TCR CDR3 was amplified in a first-round RT-PCR using the HTBI primer set. TCRdb used MiXCR to reprocess the multiplex PCR reads, holding one entry per CDR3 protein. The sample includes a few hundred thousand distinct CDR3 sequences, roughly 50% of them seen just once. Those with hyperthyroidism were 18 to 65 years old, newly diagnosed, and ill for under 2 months. The junction had 12 bases not matched to a gene; V was cut back by 3 bases and J by 5 bases. Germline V lookup: CDR1 DFQATT, CDR2 SNEGSKA (reference sequence). The CDR3 is 16 residues long. This clonotype was seen a handful of times. Its antigen is not identified.

This sequence was found in a woman aged 18-30 years with Graves' hyperthyroidism. The chain joins TRBV20-1 to TRBJ2-7, with 11 bases lining up with TRBD2. Sample: peripheral blood or thyroid tissue (not recorded which). The CDR3 reads CSARRVAGGNRNEQYF. The CDR3 DNA follows: TGCAGTGCTAGGAGGGTAGCGGGAGGGAATAGGAACGAGCAGTACTTC.